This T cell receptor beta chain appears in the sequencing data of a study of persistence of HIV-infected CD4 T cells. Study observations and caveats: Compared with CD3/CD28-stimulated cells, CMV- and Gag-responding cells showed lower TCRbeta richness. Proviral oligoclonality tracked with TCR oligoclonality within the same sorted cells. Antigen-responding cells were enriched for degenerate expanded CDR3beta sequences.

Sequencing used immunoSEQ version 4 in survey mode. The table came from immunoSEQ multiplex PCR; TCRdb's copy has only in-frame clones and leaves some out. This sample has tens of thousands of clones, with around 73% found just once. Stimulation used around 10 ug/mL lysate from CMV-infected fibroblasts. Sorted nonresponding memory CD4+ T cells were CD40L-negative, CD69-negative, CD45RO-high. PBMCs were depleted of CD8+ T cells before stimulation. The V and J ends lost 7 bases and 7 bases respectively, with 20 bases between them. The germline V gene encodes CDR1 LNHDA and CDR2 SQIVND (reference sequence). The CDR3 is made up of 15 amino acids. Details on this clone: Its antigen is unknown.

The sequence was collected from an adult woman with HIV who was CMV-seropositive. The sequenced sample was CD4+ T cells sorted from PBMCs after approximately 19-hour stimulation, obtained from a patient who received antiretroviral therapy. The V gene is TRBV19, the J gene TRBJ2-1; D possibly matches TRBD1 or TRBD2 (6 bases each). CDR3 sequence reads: CASNVWGDTSNEQFF. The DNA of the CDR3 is TGTGCCAGTAATGTTTGGGGGGACACCTCAAATGAGCAGTTCTTC.